These 7 T cell receptor beta chains were sequenced from one sample in a study of tumor and adjacent non-tumor tissue in lung cancer. No cell sorting was done before RNA was extracted from the tissue. The library came from three nested PCR rounds adapted from ARM-PCR protocols. TCRdb reprocessed the multiplex PCR reads via MiXCR and lists one record per CDR3 protein. The sample includes under 95,000 distinct CDR3 sequences, roughly 62% of them seen just once. The sequenced sample consisted of lung tumor tissue. These TCRs come from a man between 70 and 80 years old with non-small cell lung cancer.

Note on this clonotype: One junction end disagrees with the germline gene, perhaps due to a read error. The rearrangement uses TRBV6-5 and TRBJ1-4; no definite D call. This CDR3 is built from 12 residues. Germline CDR1 is MNHEY and CDR2 is SVGAGI. The CDR3 DNA reads as TGTGCCAGCAGTCACAGTGCTGAAAAACCGTTTTTT. Residues: CASSHSAEKPFF.

This clonotype has just a few counts. The CDR3 end shows no conserved phenylalanine or tryptophan, and so a read error is likely. For the CDR3, the DNA is TGTGCCAGCAGCCATACGAACACTGAAGCTTTCTCT. Its translation is CASSHTNTEAFS. The gene calls are TRBV6-5 and TRBJ1-1, with D hard to call. Germline CDR1 reads MNHEY; CDR2 reads SVGAGI. The CDR3 spans 12 residues. Trimming left V 6 bases short and J 1 base short, with 6 bases between.

This clonotype occurred a few times. This rearrangement joins TRBV12-3 or TRBV12-4 to TRBJ1-1, with D unclear. The CDR3 totals 15 residues. Trimming removed 6 bases from V and 0 bases from J, with 14 bases in between. This CDR3 is CASRPLNSVNTEAFF. CDR3 nucleotides: TGTGCCAGCAGGCCCCTCAACTCGGTGAACACTGAAGCTTTCTTT.

The J gene is TRBJ2-2, the V gene TRBV6-1; tentatively, D is TRBD1 (6 bases). V was clipped by 11 bases and J by 6 bases, with 22 bases between them. Per germline, CDR1 MNHNS and CDR2 SASEGT. The CDR3 covers 15 residues. The CDR3 here is CADKRGHQTAGELFF. In nucleotides, the CDR3 is TGTGCCGACAAACGGGGACACCAGACTGCCGGGGAGCTGTTTTTT.

Note on this clonotype: At one of its ends the junction is not consistent with the germline gene, which may arise from a read error. This rearrangement joins TRBV11-1 to TRBJ2-5; tentative D call: TRBD2 (5 bases). Germline V lookup: CDR1 SGHAT, CDR2 FQDESV (reference sequence). CDR3 size: 14 residues. The CDR3 protein is CASSLVTRQETQYF. For the CDR3, the DNA is TGTGCCAGCAGCCTAGTCACTAGGCAAGAGACTCAGTACTTC.

This clonotype was recorded many times. V and J are TRBV5-1 and TRBJ2-2; tentatively, D is TRBD1 or TRBD2 (5 bases each). V lost 0 bases and J 3 bases, leaving 9 bases between the germline ends. The CDR3 loop spans 15 amino acids. CDR1 and CDR2 (germline): SGHRS, YFSETQ. The CDR3 region has the DNA TGCGCCAGCAGCTTGGCGGGGCGCGACACCGGGGAGCTGTTTTTT. Protein sequence: CASSLAGRDTGELFF.

The chain joins TRBV6-4 to TRBJ2-7; TRBD2 agrees at 8 bases. This CDR3 has 16 amino acids. CDR1 is MRHNA and CDR2 is SNTAGT in the germline V gene. The CDR3 region has the DNA TGTGTCAGTAGTGTTGCGGGAGGCCCGGTGACCTACGAGCAGTACTTC. Translated: CVSSVAGGPVTYEQYF.